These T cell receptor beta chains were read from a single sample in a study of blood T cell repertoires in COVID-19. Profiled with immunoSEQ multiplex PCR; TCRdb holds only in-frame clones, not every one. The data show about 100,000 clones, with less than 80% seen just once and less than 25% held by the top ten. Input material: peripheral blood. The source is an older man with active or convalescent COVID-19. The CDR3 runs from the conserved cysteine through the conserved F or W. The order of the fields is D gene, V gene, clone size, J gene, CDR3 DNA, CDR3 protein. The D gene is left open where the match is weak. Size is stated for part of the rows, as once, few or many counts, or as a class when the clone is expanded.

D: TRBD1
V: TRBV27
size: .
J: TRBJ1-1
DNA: TGTGCCAGCAGTCGACTGACAGGGAGGCACACTGAAGCTTTCTTT
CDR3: CASSRLTGRHTEAFF

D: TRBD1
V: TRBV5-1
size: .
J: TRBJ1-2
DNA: TGCGCCAGCAGCTTAGGACAGGGGGCGACCAACTATGGCTACACCTTC
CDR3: CASSLGQGATNYGYTF

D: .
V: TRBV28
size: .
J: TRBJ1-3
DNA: TGTGCCAGCAGTTTATCTGGCAGGGCTTTTGGAAACACCATATATTTT
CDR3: CASSLSGRAFGNTIYF

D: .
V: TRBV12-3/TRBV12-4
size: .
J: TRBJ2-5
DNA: TGTGCCAGCAGTTATACAGGGGAGACCCAGTACTTC
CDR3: CASSYTGETQYF

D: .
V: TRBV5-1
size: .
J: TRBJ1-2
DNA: TGCGCCAGCAGCTTGGACGGACAAACTTATGGCTACACCTTC
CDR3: CASSLDGQTYGYTF

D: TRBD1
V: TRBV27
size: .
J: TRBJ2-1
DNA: TGTGCCAGCAGTCGATCGACAGGGTTCACCTACAATGAGCAGTTCTTC
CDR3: CASSRSTGFTYNEQFF

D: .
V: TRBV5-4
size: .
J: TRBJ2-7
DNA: TGTGCCAGCAGCTTGGGGAGGGGTGTAGGCGAGCAGTACTTC
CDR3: CASSLGRGVGEQYF

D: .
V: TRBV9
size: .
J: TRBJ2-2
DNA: TGTGCCAGCAGCGTAGATCGGAGGCTGGCGAACACCGGGGAGCTGTTTTTT
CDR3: CASSVDRRLANTGELFF

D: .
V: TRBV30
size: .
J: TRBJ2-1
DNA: TGTGCCTGGAGTAAGCGCGATGAGCAGTTCTTC
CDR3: CAWSKRDEQFF

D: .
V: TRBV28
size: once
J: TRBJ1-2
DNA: TGTGCCAGCAGTACGGGGAACTATGGCTACACCTTC
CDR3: CASSTGNYGYTF

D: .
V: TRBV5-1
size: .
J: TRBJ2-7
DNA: TGCGCCAGCAGCTTTACAGGGTCCCACGAGCAGTACTTC
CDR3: CASSFTGSHEQYF

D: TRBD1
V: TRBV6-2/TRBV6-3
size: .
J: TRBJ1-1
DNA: TGTGCCAGCAGTTACGAGACAGGGCATATGAACACTGAAGCTTTCTTT
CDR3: CASSYETGHMNTEAFF

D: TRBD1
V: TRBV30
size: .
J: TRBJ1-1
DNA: TGTGCCTGGAGTAGGGGGCTGGGCACTGAAGCTTTCTTT
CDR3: CAWSRGLGTEAFF

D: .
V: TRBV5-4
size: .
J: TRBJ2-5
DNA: TGTGCCAGCAGACAGGGTCGTCAAGAGACCCAGTACTTC
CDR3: CASRQGRQETQYF

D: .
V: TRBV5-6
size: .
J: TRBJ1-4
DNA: TGTGCCAGCAGCTCCACGCCCGGGACATATGAAAAACTGTTTTTT
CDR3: CASSSTPGTYEKLFF

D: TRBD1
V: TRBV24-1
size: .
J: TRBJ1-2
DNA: TGTGCCACCTCGGGGACAGATTATGGCTACACCTTC
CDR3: CATSGTDYGYTF

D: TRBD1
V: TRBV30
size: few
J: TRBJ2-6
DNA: TGTGCCTGTCTCTTAACGGGACAGGGGATGCCTGGGGCCAACGTCCTGACTTTC
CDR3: CACLLTGQGMPGANVLTF

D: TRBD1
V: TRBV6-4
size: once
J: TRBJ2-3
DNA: TGTGCCAGCAGTGAACGGGGACAGGGAAGAGATACGCAGTATTTT
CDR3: CASSERGQGRDTQYF

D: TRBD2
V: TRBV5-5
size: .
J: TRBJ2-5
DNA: TGTGCCAGCAGCTTGAGACTAGCGGAACAAGAGACCCAGTACTTC
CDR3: CASSLRLAEQETQYF

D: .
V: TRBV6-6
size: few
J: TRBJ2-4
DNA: TGTGCCAGCAGTTACTCGAGTCACAAAAACATTCAGTACTTC
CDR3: CASSYSSHKNIQYF

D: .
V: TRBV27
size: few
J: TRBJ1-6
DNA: TGTGCCAGCAGTGGCGGTGGGAATTCACCCCTCCACTTT
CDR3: CASSGGGNSPLHF

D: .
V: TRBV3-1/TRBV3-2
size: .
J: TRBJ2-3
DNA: TGTGCCAGCAGCCTGACCGGGACGCAGTATTTT
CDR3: CASSLTGTQYF

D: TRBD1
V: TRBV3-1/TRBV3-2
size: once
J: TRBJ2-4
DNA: TGTGCCAGCAGCCAAAGGGACAGTTTTCAGTACTTC
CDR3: CASSQRDSFQYF

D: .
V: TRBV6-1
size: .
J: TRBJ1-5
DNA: TGTGCCAGCAGTGAACTAGGGACAATCAGCCCCCAGCATTTT
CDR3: CASSELGTISPQHF

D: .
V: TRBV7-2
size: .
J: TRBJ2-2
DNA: TGTGCCAGCAGCCCCCGGGAGTCTGGGGAGCTGTTTTTT
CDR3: CASSPRESGELFF

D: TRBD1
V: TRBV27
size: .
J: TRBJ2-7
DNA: TGTGCCAGCAGTCTTGACAGGGGAAGGTACGAGCAGTACTTC
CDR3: CASSLDRGRYEQYF

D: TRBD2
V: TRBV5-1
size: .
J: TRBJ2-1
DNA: TGCGCCAGCAGCGCCTCTAGCGGGAGCTCCTACAATGAGCAGTTCTTC
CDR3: CASSASSGSSYNEQFF

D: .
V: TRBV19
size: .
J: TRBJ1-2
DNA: TGTGCCAGTAGTATAATTGGGGGGGATGGCTACACCTTC
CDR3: CASSIIGGDGYTF

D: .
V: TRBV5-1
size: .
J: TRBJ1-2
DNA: TGCGCCAGCAGCCCCGGCGTGGGTGGGGGCACGTCAAACTATGGCTACACCTTC
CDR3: CASSPGVGGGTSNYGYTF

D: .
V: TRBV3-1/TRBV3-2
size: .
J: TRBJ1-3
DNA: TGTGCCAGCAGCCAAGGACTGACCTCTGGAAACACCATATATTTT
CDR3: CASSQGLTSGNTIYF

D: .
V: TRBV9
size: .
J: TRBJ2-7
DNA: TGTGCCAGCAGCGAGGGGATTTCCTACGAGCAGTACTTC
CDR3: CASSEGISYEQYF